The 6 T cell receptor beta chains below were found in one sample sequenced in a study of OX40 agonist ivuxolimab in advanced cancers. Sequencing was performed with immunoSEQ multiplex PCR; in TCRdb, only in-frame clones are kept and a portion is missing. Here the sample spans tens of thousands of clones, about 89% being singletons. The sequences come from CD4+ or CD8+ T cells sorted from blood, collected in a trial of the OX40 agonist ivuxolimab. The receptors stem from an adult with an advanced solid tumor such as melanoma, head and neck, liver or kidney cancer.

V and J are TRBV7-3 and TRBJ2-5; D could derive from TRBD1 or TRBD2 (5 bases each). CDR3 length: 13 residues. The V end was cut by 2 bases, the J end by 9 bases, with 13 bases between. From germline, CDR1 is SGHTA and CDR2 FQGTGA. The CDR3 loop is CASSLGPGTPQYF. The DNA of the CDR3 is TGTGCCAGCAGCTTAGGGCCAGGGACCCCCCAGTACTTC.

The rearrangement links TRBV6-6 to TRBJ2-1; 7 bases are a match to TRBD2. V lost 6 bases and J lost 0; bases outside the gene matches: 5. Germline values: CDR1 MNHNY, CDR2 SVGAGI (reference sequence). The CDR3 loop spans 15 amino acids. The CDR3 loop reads CASSASGSSYNEQFF. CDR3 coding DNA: TGTGCCAGCAGCGCTAGCGGAAGCTCCTACAATGAGCAGTTCTTC.

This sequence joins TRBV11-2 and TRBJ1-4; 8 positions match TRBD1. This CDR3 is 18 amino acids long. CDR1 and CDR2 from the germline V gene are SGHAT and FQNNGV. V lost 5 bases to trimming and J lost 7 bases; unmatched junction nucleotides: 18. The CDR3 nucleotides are TGTGCCAGCAGCCTAGTAGAGGCCGGGGCAGGGGGCTTTGAAAAACTGTTTTTT. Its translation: CASSLVEAGAGGFEKLFF. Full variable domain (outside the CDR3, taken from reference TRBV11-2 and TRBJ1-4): EAGVAQSPRYKIIEKRQSVAFWCNPISGHATLYWYQQILGQGPKLLIQFQNNGVVDDSQLPKDRFSAERLKGVDSTLKIQPAKLEDSAVYLCASSLVEAGAGGFEKLFFGSGTQLSVL.

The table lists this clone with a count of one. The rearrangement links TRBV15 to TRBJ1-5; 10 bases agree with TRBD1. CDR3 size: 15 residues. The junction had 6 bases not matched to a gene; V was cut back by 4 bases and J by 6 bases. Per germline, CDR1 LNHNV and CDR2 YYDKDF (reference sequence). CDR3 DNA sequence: TGTGCCACCAGCAAGGACAGGGGGATTGTTCAGCCCCAGCATTTT. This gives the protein CATSKDRGIVQPQHF.

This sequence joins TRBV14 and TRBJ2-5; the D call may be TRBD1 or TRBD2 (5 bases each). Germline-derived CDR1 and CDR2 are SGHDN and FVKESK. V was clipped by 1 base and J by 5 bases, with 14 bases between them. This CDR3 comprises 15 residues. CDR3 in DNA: TGTGCCAGCAGCCAAGCGTGGGGGATGTTGGAGACCCAGTACTTC. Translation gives CASSQAWGMLETQYF.

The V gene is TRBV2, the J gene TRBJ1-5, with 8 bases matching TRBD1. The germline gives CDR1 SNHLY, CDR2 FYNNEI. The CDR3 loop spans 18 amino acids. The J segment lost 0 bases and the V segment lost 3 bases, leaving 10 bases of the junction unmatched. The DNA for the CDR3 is TGTGCCAGCAGTGATCCCAGACAGGGGAGCTATAGCAATCAGCCCCAGCATTTT. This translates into CASSDPRQGSYSNQPQHF.